This paragraph covers one T cell receptor beta chain sequence. The record originates from a study of blood T cell repertoires in COVID-19. Using immunoSEQ multiplex PCR, the repertoire was profiled, and TCRdb retains in-frame clones only, with some absent. The sample records over 200,000 clones, approximately 85% being singletons. Those enrolled, adults aged roughly 18 to 100 years, came from around 24 US areas. Clinical history reported by participants formed the basis on which cohorts were assigned. Recovered status in Cohort 3 required two negative PCRs, clearance, or symptom resolution. Trimming removed 7 bases at V and 12 bases at J, with 28 bases between. In germline, CDR1 is SGHAT, CDR2 FQNNGV. The CDR3 covers 16 residues.

This clonotype originated in a woman aged 45-65 years who had recovered from COVID-19. Sequencing used PBMCs or T cells enriched from blood (not recorded which). This sequence joins TRBV11-2 and TRBJ2-1, with D unclear. The CDR3 is CASTHKTRQLQSGQFF. The CDR3 coding sequence is TGTGCCAGCACCCACAAAACACGGCAACTACAATCCGGGCAGTTCTTC.